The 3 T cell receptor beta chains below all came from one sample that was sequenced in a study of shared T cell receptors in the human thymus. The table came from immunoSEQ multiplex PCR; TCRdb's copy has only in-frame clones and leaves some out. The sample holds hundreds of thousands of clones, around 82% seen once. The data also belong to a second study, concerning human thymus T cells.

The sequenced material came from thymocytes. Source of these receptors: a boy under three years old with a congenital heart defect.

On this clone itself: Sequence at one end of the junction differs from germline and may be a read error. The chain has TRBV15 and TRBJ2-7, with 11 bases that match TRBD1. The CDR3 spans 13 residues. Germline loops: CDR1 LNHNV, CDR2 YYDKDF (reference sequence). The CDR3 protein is CATSRDGTGGRLF. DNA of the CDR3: TGTGCCACCAGCAGAGATGGGACAGGGGGGCGTCTCTTC.

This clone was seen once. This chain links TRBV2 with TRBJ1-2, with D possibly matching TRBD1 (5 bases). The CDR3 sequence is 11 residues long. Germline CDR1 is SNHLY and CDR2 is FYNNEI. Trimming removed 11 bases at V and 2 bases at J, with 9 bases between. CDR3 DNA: TGTGCCCCCCGGACAAACTATGGCTACACCTTC. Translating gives CAPRTNYGYTF.

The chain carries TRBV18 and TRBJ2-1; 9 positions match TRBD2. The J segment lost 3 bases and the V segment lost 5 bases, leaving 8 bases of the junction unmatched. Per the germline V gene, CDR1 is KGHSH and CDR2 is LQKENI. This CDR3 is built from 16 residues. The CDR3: CASSGQTSGDYNEQFF. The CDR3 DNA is TGTGCCAGCTCAGGACAGACTAGCGGAGACTACAATGAGCAGTTCTTC.